The T cell receptor beta chain under discussion was sequenced for a study of cytomegalovirus exposure and HLA in healthy donors (dated by TCRdb to about 2017). For the study in its entirety: An earlier analysis of a few hundred of the donors reported 276 Gb of sequence data and approximately 120 million unique TCR beta sequences obtained from about 180 million T cells. The aim of the study was to test whether cataloging public T cell receptors could identify signatures of past pathogen exposure. An early release covering around 630 HLA-typed donors comprised about 320 gigabases of sequencing data and approximately 80 million unique TCR sequences. Donor age, sex, ethnicity and CMV serostatus were compiled alongside the repertoire data. The genetic ancestry cluster associated with self-reported Caucasian donors included about four fifths of the approximately 430 genotyped donors. HLA typing included class I and class II loci at four-digit resolution. The number of typed donors differed by locus: about 620-630 for A, B, C, DRB1 and DQB1; 522 for DQA1; some 610 for DPA1; and 450 to 480 for DPB1. Genome-wide SNP genotypes for about three fifths of the roughly 700 donors were used in a later genetic analysis, which treated that subset as a discovery cohort. A separate validation cohort of 90 to 150 different subjects was used in addition to the roughly 720-subject first cohort. The later analysis used no new phenotypic data to find candidate immune exposures, relying instead on TCR beta sequences and their occurrence across donors. Roughly 5 DR-DQ haplotypes were handled as single units for association and clustering, since linkage in the cohort was strong. All discovery cohort repertoires had been generated on a single sequencing platform. Among some 410 genotyped donors of the cohort, an average of around 250,000 unique TCR beta nucleotide sequences was sequenced per donor, of which approximately 19% were non-productive. A later analysis re-analyzed previously published TCR beta repertoires from 666 donors and added high-resolution HLA genotyping to study TCR occurrence patterns. To predict cytomegalovirus infection status, the study combined high-throughput TCR immunosequencing, statistical association of individual TCRs with disease status, and machine learning. In an earlier analysis of several hundred of the donors, high-throughput TCR beta sequencing was used to judge whether each TCR beta V gene segment behaved as functional or pseudogenic. The T cell repertoires of 666 subjects were profiled by immunosequencing and related to cytomegalovirus serostatus.

The V end gives up 6 bases and the J end 4 bases, leaving 11 bases in the junction not matched to a gene. Reading from cysteine to phenylalanine, the CDR3 counts 14 amino acids. Left in the record is the CDR3 DNA by itself, 42 bases read in frame from the first base. Taken from the germline V gene, the CDR1 and CDR2 loops are SQVTM and ANQGSEA. In total, 630 or so healthy bone marrow donors made up the cohort. Cohort members were all nominally healthy when sampled, although unrecorded immune exposures were likely present. The donor was CMV seronegative and belonged to the group of around 350 seronegative cohort members. A peripheral blood sample was collected from each donor, and TCR beta sequencing was performed on peripheral blood mononuclear cells. The Qiagen DNeasy Blood Extraction Kit was used to extract genomic DNA from the blood cell samples. Libraries were prepared through the immunoSEQ multiplex PCR assay. A mixture of 60 forward primers for TCR Vbeta segments and 13 reverse primers for TCR Jbeta segments was used in the multiplex PCR. The CDR3 region of rearranged TCR beta genes was amplified from genomic DNA with a multiplex PCR assay. The amplified TCR beta libraries were sequenced on the Illumina HiSeq System as 87-base-pair reads. The paper's data handling went like this. A later analysis tallied about 77 million unique TCR beta chains across the roughly 610 repertoires, and some 10 million of those chains were shared by two or more donors. A nearest-neighbor algorithm error-corrected the raw reads and collapsed the reads into unique sequences, merging closely related sequences to remove PCR and sequencing errors. V, D and J gene segments were assigned by aligning CDR3 sequences to IMGT reference sequences. For a sequence to be retained, a match of at least six nucleotides to both a V gene segment and a J gene segment was required. Rearrangements were called productive when the CDR3 lacked stop codons and stayed in frame with V and J; all others were non-productive. Following IMGT convention, CDR3 was defined as the stretch from the second conserved V-encoded cysteine up to the conserved J-encoded phenylalanine. Sequences without an unambiguous match to a single V gene segment were excluded from the earlier analysis of about 640 of the donors. In an earlier analysis of a few hundred of the donors, V segments were called functional above 56.7% productive rearrangements and were called segregating when the between-donor standard deviation exceeded 5%. A statistical classification framework was built to diagnose cytomegalovirus status from the catalog of TCR beta chain sequences. In a later analysis, TCR nucleotide sequences were compared against IMGT/GENE-DB human TR gene sequences so that V and J genes could be assigned. In a later analysis, CDR3 sequences and most-parsimonious VDJ recombination scenarios were assigned using the TCRdist pipeline. In a later analysis, every TCR beta chain was defined by the combination of its CDR3 amino acid sequence and its V-gene family, and reads without a unique V-gene family were dropped. As a way to deal with suspected cross-contamination and a sequencing artifact, a later analysis dropped 450 to 700 nucleotide sequences that were highly shared and had low generation probability. In a later analysis, a clonal expansion index for each public chain was calculated from normalized within-repertoire ranks of inferred template counts. A later analysis computed generation probabilities with a VDJ recombination model fitted to out-of-frame rearrangements, and checked the results against IGoR. In a later analysis, TCR-TCR, TCR-HLA and TCR-CMV co-occurrence was scored with hypergeometric tests, and a repertoire-size bias correction was applied to TCR pairs. A later analysis estimated false discovery rates by permuting HLA or CMV assignments 20 times. A later analysis grouped co-occurring TCRs with DBSCAN, adding TCRdist sequence similarity when clustering within HLA-allele-positive subsets. Co-occurrence clustering excluded repertoires with fewer than 30,000 or more than 120,000 public chains, plus five with anomalous nucleotide sharing. TCRdb took over this immuneACCESS table, retaining in-frame rearrangements with V and J assigned. Such tables are incomplete; in checked studies, under half of the missing clones stem from an unresolved V gene, and the remainder is unexplained. V and J calls and clone size are those listed in that table; D and trimming were worked out from the DNA. This sample holds 150,000 to 200,000 clones; around four fifths were observed only once. The ten largest clones take up 3.1% of the sample.

This clone was found a few times. Its antigen is not yet known. Within one base of it there is no much larger clone, and no base qualities were kept. Study-wide findings and limitations: According to a later genetic analysis, donors in an Asian-associated ancestry cluster had fewer N-insertions in productive TCRs than the roughly 670-donor mean. A later analysis found that HLA-associated TCR beta chains were more clonally expanded and had lower generation probabilities than equally common non-associated chains. The study listed 150 to 200 TCR beta chains as associated with cytomegalovirus. Only TCR beta chains were sequenced in this cohort, and the absence of alpha or paired-chain data limited detectable features. Correlated functional status among segregating V segments might be attributable to linkage disequilibrium, but an unknown experimental factor could not be ruled out. Because counts were too low, 15 to 20 rarely observed V segments, including chromosome 9 orphons, were excluded from the earlier analysis of some 540 of the donors. Immune exposure information for the cohort was limited to CMV serostatus. A later genetic analysis associated a missense DCLRE1C variant with V-gene and J-gene trimming of TCR beta chains, and an independent cohort replicated the association. The classifier was reported to diagnose cytomegalovirus status with high specificity and sensitivity in both the original and validation cohorts. A later analysis found that TCR association rates varied across HLA loci, with DRB1 alleles showing the most associated TCRs and HLA-C alleles the fewest. HLA typing was unavailable for some donors at each locus, so association tests used only the typed subset. A further reported finding was that TCR beta sequences accurately predicted the HLA-A and HLA-B alleles for most subjects in the first cohort. Specific HLA alleles were associated with 16,951 TCR beta sequences at a false discovery rate of 0.05 in a later analysis. It was suggested by the authors that the approach could potentially be generalized to other disease states and immunological phenotypes. Most TCR sequences were seen in very few donors, while some public TCRs were found in many individuals. In a later analysis, several top co-occurrence clusters were reported to appear linked to parvovirus B19, influenza, CMV and Epstein-Barr virus. Broadly in line with IMGT annotations, most TCR beta V segments showed up in productive rearrangements about 87% or about 30% of the time in an earlier analysis of around 550 of the donors. A few of the identified cytomegalovirus-associated TCR beta chains were confirmed in vitro to be specific for cytomegalovirus antigens. Most CMV-associated TCR beta chains appeared to be HLA-restricted in a later analysis, and the HLA associations seemed to be driven largely by CMV exposure. Strong co-occurrence of HLA alleles, especially DR and DQ, made assigning TCR associations to individual alleles difficult. Some IMGT-functional V segments, including TRBV6-2 and TRBV6-3, could not be told apart with the 87-base-pair reads, so those segments were excluded. Roughly uniform sequencing depth across donors was assumed in presence/absence analyses, although this assumption may not hold. A cluster of highly shared sequence variants was judged likely to be a technical artifact of the sequencing pipeline.

Recombination connected TRBV29-1 to TRBJ1-1; the junction holds 7 bases that match TRBD1. The clonotype comes from a female donor in good health and CMV-seronegative. Sample: PBMCs. The CDR3 in this case is CSVPKTGRITEAFF. The DNA sequence is as follows: TGCAGCGTCCCCAAGACAGGGCGAATCACTGAAGCTTTCTTT.